Each of the 7 T cell receptor beta chains below was sequenced from the same sample in a study of blood T cell repertoires in COVID-19. Some clones are missing from TCRdb's copy, which holds only in-frame ones; the method was immunoSEQ multiplex PCR. There are over 250,000 clones in the sample; 87% occur only once, and under 5.5% lies in the top ten. The sequenced sample was PBMCs or T cells enriched from blood (not recorded which). The receptors here all came from a woman in her twenties or thirties who had recovered from COVID-19.

This chain uses TRBV28 with TRBJ1-1; maybe TRBD1 (5 bases). The germline gives CDR1 MDHEN, CDR2 SYDVKM. V shed 5 bases and J shed 6 bases, with 22 bases lying between them. The CDR3 has 16 residues. The CDR3 loop reads CASSTSRASGFSEAFF. CDR3 nucleotides: TGTGCCAGCAGTACCAGCAGGGCCTCAGGCTTTTCTGAAGCTTTCTTT. Variable domain in full (rest from reference TRBV28 and TRBJ1-1): DVKVTQSSRYLVKRTGEKVFLECVQDMDHENMFWYRQDPGLGLRLIYFSYDVKMKEKGDIPEGYSVSREKKERFSLILESASTNQTSMYLCASSTSRASGFSEAFFGQGTRLTVV.

This clone was detected a few times. The chain combines TRBV9 with TRBJ2-7; D not certain. The CDR3 totals 12 residues. Germline assignment: CDR1 SGDLS and CDR2 YYNGEE. The V end lost 2 bases, the J end lost 2 bases, and 5 bases lay between the germline ends. The CDR3: CASSVSTYEQYF. The CDR3 nucleotides read TGTGCCAGCAGCGTCAGTACCTACGAGCAGTACTTC.

The genes are TRBV12-3 or TRBV12-4 and TRBJ1-3; no definite D call. The V end was cut by 3 bases, the J end by 9 bases, with 6 bases between. This CDR3 contains 11 residues. CDR3 loop: CASSFRGTIYF. The CDR3 DNA sequence: TGTGCCAGCAGTTTTCGAGGCACCATATATTTT.

The chain uses TRBV4-1 and TRBJ2-2; TRBD2 aligns across 8 bases. V lost 3 bases, J lost 7 bases, and 7 bases stayed unmatched. This CDR3 contains 15 residues. Looked up from germline, CDR1 is MGHRA and CDR2 is YSYEKL. The CDR3 coding sequence is TGCGCCAGCAGCCACGGGACTAGTCCCGGCGGGGAGCTGTTTTTT. Its protein is CASSHGTSPGGELFF.

The chain uses TRBV5-1 and TRBJ1-4; perhaps TRBD1 as D (6 bases). In germline, CDR1 is SGHRS, CDR2 YFSETQ. There are 14 residues in the CDR3. Trimming removed 0 bases at V and 8 bases at J, with 11 bases between. CDR3 region: CASSLEWGREKLFF. In DNA, the CDR3 is TGCGCCAGCAGCTTGGAGTGGGGGCGAGAAAAACTGTTTTTT.

The V call is TRBV2, the J call TRBJ1-4; no clear D gene. The CDR3 spans 14 residues. Trimming took off 8 bases at V and 4 bases at J, with 14 bases between the two ends. Germline lookup yields CDR1 SNHLY and CDR2 FYNNEI. CDR3 sequence: CASSSSRLNEKLFF. The DNA of the CDR3 is TGTGCCAGCTCTTCGAGCCGACTTAATGAAAAACTGTTTTTT.

The table lists this clone with a few counts. V and J are TRBV6-6 and TRBJ1-5; TRBD1 might be the D (5 bases). The CDR3 extends over 14 amino acids. Germline V gene lookup returns CDR1 MNHNY and CDR2 SVGAGI (reference sequence). Trimming removed 0 bases from V and 4 bases from J, with 7 bases in between. The CDR3 loop reads CASSYSGGNQPQHF. CDR3 bases: TGTGCCAGCAGTTACTCGGGGGGAAATCAGCCCCAGCATTTT.